This T cell receptor beta chain was captured in a study of blood T cell repertoires in COVID-19. About the study: The study drew acute and convalescent COVID-19 samples from the United States, Italy and Spain.

Repertoires were generated with immunoSEQ multiplex PCR, while TCRdb's copy carries only in-frame clones and drops some. The sample gives almost 400,000 clones, more than 75% of which show up once; approximately 0.96% is in the top ten. Germline trimming cut 2 bases from V and 2 bases from J; bases unmatched to any gene: 13. In germline, CDR1 is LGHNT, CDR2 FRNRAP. The CDR3 is made up of 19 amino acids. The genes are TRBV12-5 and TRBJ1-3; 9 positions match TRBD1. Sequencing was done on a sample of PBMCs or T cells enriched from blood (not recorded which). The receptor's source is a woman under 40 with acute COVID-19. CDR3 protein: CASGLTDYLRDRAGNTIYF. DNA for the CDR3: TGTGCTAGTGGTTTGACGGACTATCTTCGGGACAGGGCTGGAAACACCATATATTTT. The complete variable domain, with remaining parts taken from reference TRBV12-5 and TRBJ1-3, reads DARVTQTPRHKVTEMGQEVTMRCQPILGHNTVFWYRQTMMQGLELLAYFRNRAPLDDSGMPKDRFSAEMPDATLATLKIQPSEPRDSAVYFCASGLTDYLRDRAGNTIYFGEGSWLTVV.